This T cell receptor beta chain is from a study of CD8 T cells in ankylosing spondylitis. Trimming removed 1 base at V and 2 bases at J, with 11 bases between. This CDR3 has 15 residues. Per the germline V gene, CDR1 is LGHNA and CDR2 is YSLEER. Quantitative 5'-RACE with molecular barcodes generated TCR beta libraries. A single record per CDR3 protein comes from TCRdb applying MiXCR to the 5' RACE reads. The table includes 700,000 to 1,000,000 distinct CDR3 sequences, roughly 10% detected once. This clonotype was seen at least ten times. The antigen is unknown. Study-level findings and limits: Characteristic, it appeared, of ankylosing spondylitis blood was a TCR beta motif of fewer than 10 highly homologous variants.

Sequenced sample: blood, either unsorted or a sorted T cell fraction (not recorded which). The rearrangement joins TRBV4-3 to TRBJ1-1; no reliable D call. The clonotype originates from a male donor with ankylosing spondylitis. The DNA for the CDR3 is TGCGCCAGCAGCCAAGCTTGGACTCTTAACACTGAAGCTTTCTTT. As protein: CASSQAWTLNTEAFF.